This TCR beta chain was sequenced for a study of shared clonotypes between healthy human individuals. Per the germline V gene, CDR1 is KGHSH and CDR2 is LQKENI. The germline V and J ends were trimmed by 0 bases and 0 bases, with 8 bases remaining between them. The CDR3 is made up of 15 amino acids. Produced via immunoSEQ multiplex PCR; TCRdb's table is partial and in-frame only. The sample has hundreds of thousands of clones, roughly 80% seen once. The receptor's source is a woman aged 35 to 49 in good health. Some clones in this sample may be carry-over from other donors' samples. The J gene is TRBJ1-1, the V gene TRBV18; D not resolved. Specimen: PBMCs. CDR3: CASSPPSELNTEAFF. CDR3 bases: TGTGCCAGCTCACCACCATCTGAGCTGAACACTGAAGCTTTCTTT.